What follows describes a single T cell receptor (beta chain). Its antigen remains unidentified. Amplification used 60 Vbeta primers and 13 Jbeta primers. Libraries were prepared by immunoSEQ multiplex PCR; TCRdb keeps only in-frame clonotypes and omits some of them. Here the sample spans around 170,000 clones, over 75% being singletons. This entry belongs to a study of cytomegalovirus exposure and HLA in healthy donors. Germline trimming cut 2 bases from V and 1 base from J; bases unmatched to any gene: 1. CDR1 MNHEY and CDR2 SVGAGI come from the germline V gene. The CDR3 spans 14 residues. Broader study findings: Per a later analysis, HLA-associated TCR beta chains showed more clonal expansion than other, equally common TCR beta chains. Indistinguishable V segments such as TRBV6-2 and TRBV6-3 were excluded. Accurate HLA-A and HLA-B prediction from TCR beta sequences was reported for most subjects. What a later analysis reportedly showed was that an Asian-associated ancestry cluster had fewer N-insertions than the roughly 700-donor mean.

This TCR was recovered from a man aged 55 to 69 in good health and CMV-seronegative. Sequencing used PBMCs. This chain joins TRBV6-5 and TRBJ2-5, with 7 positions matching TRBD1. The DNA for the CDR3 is TGTGCCAGCAGTTACGGGACAGCCCAAGAGACCCAGTACTTC. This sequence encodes CASSYGTAQETQYF.